Below, one T cell receptor (beta chain) is given with its context. The specificity of this receptor is unknown. Base-call qualities are not available, and no considerably larger clone is one nucleotide away. The sequencer was an Illumina HiSeq 1500. TCRdb reprocessed the public reads (quality trimming at Q25 with fastp, clone calling with MiXCR) and kept in-frame beta chains. Records with the same CDR3 protein are collapsed into one entry carrying the most frequent genes and DNA. The sample table records 550,000 to 700,000 distinct CDR3 sequences; 40% of these occur just once. Of the sample, around 46% is held by the ten largest clones. CDR1 is given as DFQATT and CDR2 as SNEGSKA, both from the germline V gene (reference sequence). Unmatched junction bases come to 9, with V trimmed by 5 bases and J by 3 bases. The CDR3, cysteine through phenylalanine, is 15 amino acids long. Left in the record is the CDR3 DNA by itself, 45 bases read in frame from the first base.

This record comes from a study of T cell repertoires in cytomegalovirus infection (dated 2019 in TCRdb). The study in broad terms: The peptide stimulations were aimed at well-studied HLA-B-restricted epitopes as well as recently identified HLA-C-restricted CMV epitopes, whose presentation resists viral immunomodulation. The HLA type of each donor mattered for the analysis, because public TCR beta signatures pointed to carriage of CMV infection along with the matching HLA type. Summary of the overall study and its limitations: The ex vivo response was dominated by HLA-C-restricted CMV-specific TCR beta clonotypes, and the single most frequent clonotype in two of eight donors was supplied by these HLA-C-restricted clonotypes. Carriers of CMV infection plus the relevant HLA type were discriminated by the cumulative frequency of public TCR beta family members in the study cohort and in an independent approximately 340-donor cohort.

The label giving this sample's treatment or condition can be read as: in vitro stimulation with specific CMV peptide epitopes to enrich CMV-specific T cells. The chain is assembled from TRBV20-1 and TRBJ2-2; 7 nucleotides in the junction match TRBD1. This TCR derives from a human donor in good health (CMV status not recorded). Some clones in this sample may be carry-over from other donors' samples. The sample consisted of cultured PBMCs, taken from culture after CMV antigen stimulation. The DNA sequence follows: TGCAGTGCTTCAATCGCCGGGACAGACACCGGGGAGCTGTTTTTT. The resulting protein is CSASIAGTDTGELFF.